What follows are 3 T cell receptor beta chains derived from one specimen sequenced in a study of vaccination effects on CD4 cells after COVID-19. Following an approximately 11-day culture, CD4+ T cells were purified. TCRdb's copy holds only in-frame clones and misses some; the assay was immunoSEQ multiplex PCR. The repertoire holds about 64,000 clones, with just over 70% as singletons. No antigen has been identified for these receptors. Source: CD4+ T cells from PBMCs cultured without peptide, taken before COVID-19 vaccination. The receptors derive from a human donor who had a prior SARS-CoV-2 infection.

The genes are TRBV11-3 and TRBJ2-7; 9 bases match TRBD1. V lost 4 bases and J lost 5; bases outside the gene matches: 9. The germline CDR1 and CDR2 sequences are SGHNT and YENEEA. This CDR3 has 15 residues. CDR3 DNA sequence: TGTGCCAGCAGCTCGCACCGGGACAGGGTCGACGAGCAGTACTTC. Its protein is CASSSHRDRVDEQYF. The full variable domain, in which reference TRBV11-3 and TRBJ2-7 provide the parts outside the CDR3, is EAGVVQSPRYKIIEKKQPVAFWCNPISGHNTLYWYLQNLGQGPELLIRYENEEAVDDSQLPKDRFSAERLKGVDSTLKIQPAELGDSAVYLCASSSHRDRVDEQYFGPGTRLTVT.

The chain carries TRBV5-1 and TRBJ2-2; either TRBD1 or TRBD2 may supply D (5 bases each). The V and J ends lost 3 bases and 0 bases respectively, with 12 bases between them. CDR1 is SGHRS and CDR2 is YFSETQ in the germline V gene. This CDR3 spans 16 amino acids. The CDR3 DNA reads TGCGCCAGCAGCTGGGGGACGACAGCGAACACCGGGGAGCTGTTTTTT. It codes for CASSWGTTANTGELFF. The full variable domain, completed using reference TRBV5-1 and TRBJ2-2, is KAGVTQTPRYLIKTRGQQVTLSCSPISGHRSVSWYQQTPGQGLQFLFEYFSETQRNKGNFPGRFSGRQFSNSRSEMNVSTLELGDSALYLCASSWGTTANTGELFFGEGSRLTVL.

On this clone: It is unclear where the CDR3 begins or ends on the DNA, so no DNA is shown, and the CDR3 is as TCRdb lists it. The V call is TRBV21-1, the J call TRBJ2-4; TRBD2 is the table's D call, not checked against the DNA. TRBV21-1 is a pseudogene segment. The CDR3 adds up to 12 amino acids, both ends counted. The CDR3 spells CASSVAGGIQYF.